The TCR beta chain under discussion was sequenced for a study of T cell repertoires in cytomegalovirus infection. This clonotype was detected a few times. Its target is not known. Germline lookup yields CDR1 ENHRY and CDR2 SYGVKD. Trimming took off 5 bases at V and 6 bases at J, with 14 bases between the two ends. This CDR3 region has 13 residues. TCRdb passed the reads through MiXCR, listing each CDR3 protein once. This sample yields a few hundred thousand distinct CDR3 sequences, of which approximately 40% are seen a single time; about 41% belongs to the top ten. This rearrangement joins TRBV10-3 to TRBJ2-7; tentatively, D is TRBD1 (6 bases). This sample comprised cultured PBMCs, obtained from culture after CMV antigen stimulation. The origin of this receptor is a human donor in good health (CMV status not recorded). Some clones in this sample may be carry-over from other donors' samples. CDR3 nucleotide sequence: TGTGCCATCAGTCTCGGACAGTCTGGCGAGCAGTACTTC. Its translation is CAISLGQSGEQYF.